Shown below are 5 T cell receptor beta chains from a single sample sequenced in a study of shared clonotypes between healthy human individuals. The table came from immunoSEQ multiplex PCR; TCRdb's copy has only in-frame clones and leaves some out. The repertoire includes hundreds of thousands of clones, roughly four fifths of them detected once, and 13% sits in the top ten. Sample: PBMCs. Source of these receptors: a woman aged 40 to 50 in good health. Some clones in this sample may be carry-over from other donors' samples.

The chain recombines TRBV19 with TRBJ1-1, with a weak D call TRBD1 (6 bases). Per the germline V gene, CDR1 is LNHDA and CDR2 is SQIVND (reference sequence). CDR3 size: 15 residues. V was pared by 5 bases and J by 6 bases, with 19 bases between. In DNA form, the CDR3 reads TGTGCCAGTAGTCCCTGGACAGCTCTAAACGCTGAAGCTTTCTTT. Amino acid sequence: CASSPWTALNAEAFF. Filled out from reference TRBV19 and TRBJ1-1, the complete variable domain reads DGGITQSPKYLFRKEGQNVTLSCEQNLNHDAMYWYRQDPGQGLRLIYYSQIVNDFQKGDIAEGYSVSREKKESFPLTVTSAQKNPTAFYLCASSPWTALNAEAFFGQGTRLTVV.

V usage is TRBV6-1 and J usage is TRBJ2-3; TRBD2 matches 10 bases. V shed 6 bases, J shed 6 bases, and the junction held 6 bases outside the gene matches. CDR1 MNHNS and CDR2 SASEGT come from the germline V gene. The CDR3 runs 14 residues. CDR3 DNA: TGTGCCAGCAGCCTAGCGGGAGATGTGGATACGCAGTATTTT. This codes for CASSLAGDVDTQYF.

A word on this clone: This specimen includes other DNA sequences encoding the same CDR3. The rearrangement uses TRBV6-1 and TRBJ2-7; TRBD2 aligns across 11 bases. J lost 3 bases, V lost 2 bases, and 6 bases had no gene match. The CDR3 extends over 16 amino acids. Germline CDR1 is MNHNS and CDR2 is SASEGT. The CDR3 region has the DNA TGTGCCAGCAGTGAATTTAGCGGGAGGGCCGGCTACGAGCAGTACTTC. Translated: CASSEFSGRAGYEQYF.

Concerning this clone: A far larger clone differs by one base, so this is likely a read error. This sample includes further DNA sequences coding for the same CDR3. This chain links TRBV28 with TRBJ1-2, with D perhaps TRBD1 (5 bases). Between the trimmed V and J ends, which lost 5 bases and 4 bases, there was a span of 14 bases. Germline CDR1 and CDR2: MDHEN and SYDVKM. The CDR3 sequence is 14 residues long. The CDR3 sequence: CASSLTSGLYGYTF. In DNA, the CDR3 is TGTGCCAGCAGTCTAACATCAGGGCTCTATGGCTACACCTTC.

In its sample, this clone was seen once. The chain links TRBV5-1 to TRBJ2-1, with 10 bases that match TRBD2. Trimming removed 0 bases from V and 7 bases from J; junction bases left unmatched: 7. The germline V gene encodes CDR1 SGHRS and CDR2 YFSETQ. This CDR3 is 16 amino acids long. The CDR3 DNA follows: TGCGCCAGCAGCTTGGCGAGCGGGAGGGCAAGGAATGAGCAGTTCTTC. It specifies CASSLASGRARNEQFF. Full variable domain (outside the CDR3, taken from reference TRBV5-1 and TRBJ2-1): KAGVTQTPRYLIKTRGQQVTLSCSPISGHRSVSWYQQTPGQGLQFLFEYFSETQRNKGNFPGRFSGRQFSNSRSEMNVSTLELGDSALYLCASSLASGRARNEQFFGPGTRLTVL.